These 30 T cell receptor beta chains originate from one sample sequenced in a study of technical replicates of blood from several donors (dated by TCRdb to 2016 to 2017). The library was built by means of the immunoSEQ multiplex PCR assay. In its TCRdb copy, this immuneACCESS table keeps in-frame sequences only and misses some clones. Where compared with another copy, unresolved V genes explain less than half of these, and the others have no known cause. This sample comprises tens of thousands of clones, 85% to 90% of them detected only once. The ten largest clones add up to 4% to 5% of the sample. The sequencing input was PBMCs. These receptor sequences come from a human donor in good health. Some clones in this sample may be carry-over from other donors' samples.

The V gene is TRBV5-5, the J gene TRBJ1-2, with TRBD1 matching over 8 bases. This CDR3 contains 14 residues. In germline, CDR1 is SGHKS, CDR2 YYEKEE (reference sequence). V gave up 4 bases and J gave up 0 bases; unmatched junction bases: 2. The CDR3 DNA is TGTGCCAGCAGCCGGACAGGGACTAACTATGGCTACACCTTC. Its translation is CASSRTGTNYGYTF.

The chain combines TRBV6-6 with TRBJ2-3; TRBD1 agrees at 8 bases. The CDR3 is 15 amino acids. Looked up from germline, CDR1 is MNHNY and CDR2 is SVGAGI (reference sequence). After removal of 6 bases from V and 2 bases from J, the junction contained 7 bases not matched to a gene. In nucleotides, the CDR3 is TGTGCCAGCAGCTCCGGACAGGGAAACACAGATACGCAGTATTTT. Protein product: CASSSGQGNTDTQYF.

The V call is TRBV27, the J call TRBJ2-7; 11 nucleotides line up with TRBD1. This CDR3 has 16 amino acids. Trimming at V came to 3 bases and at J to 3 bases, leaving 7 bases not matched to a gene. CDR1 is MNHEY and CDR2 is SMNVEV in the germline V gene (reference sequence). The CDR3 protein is CASSLFGTGGLYEQYF. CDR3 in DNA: TGTGCCAGCAGTTTGTTCGGGACAGGGGGTCTCTACGAGCAGTACTTC.

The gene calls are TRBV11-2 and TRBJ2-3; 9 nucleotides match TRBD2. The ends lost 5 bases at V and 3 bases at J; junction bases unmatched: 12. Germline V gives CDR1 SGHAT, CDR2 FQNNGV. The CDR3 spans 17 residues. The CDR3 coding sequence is TGTGCCAGCAGCACCCCCGTTACGCGGGGGGGAACAGATACGCAGTATTTT. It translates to CASSTPVTRGGTDTQYF.

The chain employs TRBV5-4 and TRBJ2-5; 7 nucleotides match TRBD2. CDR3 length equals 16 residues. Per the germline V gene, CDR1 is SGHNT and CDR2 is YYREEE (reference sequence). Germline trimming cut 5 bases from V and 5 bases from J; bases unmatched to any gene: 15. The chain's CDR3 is CASSPGGGDRAETQYF. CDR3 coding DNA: TGTGCCAGCAGTCCGGGCGGGGGAGATCGGGCGGAGACCCAGTACTTC.

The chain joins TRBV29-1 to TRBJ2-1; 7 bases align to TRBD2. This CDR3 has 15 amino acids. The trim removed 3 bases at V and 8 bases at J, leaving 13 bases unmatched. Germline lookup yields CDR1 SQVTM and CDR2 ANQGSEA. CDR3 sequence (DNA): TGCAGCGTTGACGTCGGGCTAGCGGCCGGAGATGAGCAGTTCTTC. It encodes CSVDVGLAAGDEQFF.

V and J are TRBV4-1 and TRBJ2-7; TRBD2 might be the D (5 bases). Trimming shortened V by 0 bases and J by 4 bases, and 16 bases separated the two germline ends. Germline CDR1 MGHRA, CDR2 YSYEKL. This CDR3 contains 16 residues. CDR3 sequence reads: CASSQDFPGTSYEQYF. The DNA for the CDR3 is TGCGCCAGCAGCCAAGATTTCCCGGGAACCTCATACGAGCAGTACTTC.

The DNA of the CDR3 is TGTGCCATCAGTGCCCCTACGGGGGGTGGAACCTACGAGCAGTACTTC. It encodes CAISAPTGGGTYEQYF. V is TRBV10-3 and J is TRBJ2-7; TRBD2 matches 7 bases. This CDR3 contains 16 residues. The V segment lost 4 bases and the J segment 2 bases; nucleotides outside the gene matches: 11. Germline loops: CDR1 ENHRY, CDR2 SYGVKD.

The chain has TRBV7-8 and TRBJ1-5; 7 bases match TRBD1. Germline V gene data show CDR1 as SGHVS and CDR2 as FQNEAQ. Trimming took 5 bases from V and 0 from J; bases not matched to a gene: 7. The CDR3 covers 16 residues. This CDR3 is CASSGGGQNSNQPQHF. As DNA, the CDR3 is TGTGCCAGCAGCGGTGGGGGACAGAATAGCAATCAGCCCCAGCATTTT.

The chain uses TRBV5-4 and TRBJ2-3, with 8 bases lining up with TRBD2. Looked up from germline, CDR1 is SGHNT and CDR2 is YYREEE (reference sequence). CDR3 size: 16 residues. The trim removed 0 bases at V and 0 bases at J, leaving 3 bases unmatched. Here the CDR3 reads CASSLAASGSTDTQYF. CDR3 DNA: TGTGCCAGCAGCTTGGCAGCTAGCGGGAGCACAGATACGCAGTATTTT.

CDR3 sequence (DNA): TGTGCCAGCAGGCGAGGGACAGGGGTCACTGAAGCTTTCTTT. Encoded protein: CASRRGTGVTEAFF. The chain employs TRBV7-3 and TRBJ1-1; 10 nucleotides agree with TRBD1. J lost 4 bases, V lost 6 bases, and 5 bases had no gene match. This CDR3 has 14 residues. The germline CDR1 and CDR2 sequences are SGHTA and FQGTGA.

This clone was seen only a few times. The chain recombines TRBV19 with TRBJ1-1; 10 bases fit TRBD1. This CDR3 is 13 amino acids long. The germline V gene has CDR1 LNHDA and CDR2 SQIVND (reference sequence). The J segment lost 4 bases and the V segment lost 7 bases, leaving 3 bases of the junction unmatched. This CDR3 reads CASIDRGPTEAFF. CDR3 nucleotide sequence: TGTGCCAGTATCGACAGGGGGCCCACTGAAGCTTTCTTT.

The DNA of the CDR3 is TGTGCCTGGAGTGTTACGGGATTGAGCTCTGGGGCCAACGTCCTGACTTTC. Protein sequence: CAWSVTGLSSGANVLTF. This rearrangement joins TRBV30 to TRBJ2-6; weak D call: TRBD2 (5 bases). CDR1 is GTSNPN, CDR2 SVGIG, per germline (reference sequence). Trimming took 0 bases from V and 0 from J, leaving 12 bases between them. CDR3 size: 17 residues.

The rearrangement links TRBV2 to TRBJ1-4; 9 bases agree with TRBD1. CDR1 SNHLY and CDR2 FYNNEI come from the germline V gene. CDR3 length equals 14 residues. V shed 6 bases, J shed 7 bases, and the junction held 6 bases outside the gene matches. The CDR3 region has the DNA TGTGCCAGCAGGGAACAGGGGGCCAGTGAAAAACTGTTTTTT. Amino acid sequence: CASREQGASEKLFF.

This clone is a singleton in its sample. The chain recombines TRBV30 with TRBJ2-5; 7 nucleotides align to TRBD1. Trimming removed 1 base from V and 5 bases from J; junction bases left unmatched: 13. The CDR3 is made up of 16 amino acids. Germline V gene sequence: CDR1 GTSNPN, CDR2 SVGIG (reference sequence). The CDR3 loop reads CAWSDRGRVMGETQYF. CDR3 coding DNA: TGTGCCTGGAGTGACAGGGGTAGGGTTATGGGTGAGACCCAGTACTTC.

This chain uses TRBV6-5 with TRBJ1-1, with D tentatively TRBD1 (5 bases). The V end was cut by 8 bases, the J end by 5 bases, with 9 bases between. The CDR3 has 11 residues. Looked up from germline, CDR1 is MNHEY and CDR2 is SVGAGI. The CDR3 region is CASRRGTEAFF. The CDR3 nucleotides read TGTGCCAGCCGCCGGGGGACTGAAGCTTTCTTT.

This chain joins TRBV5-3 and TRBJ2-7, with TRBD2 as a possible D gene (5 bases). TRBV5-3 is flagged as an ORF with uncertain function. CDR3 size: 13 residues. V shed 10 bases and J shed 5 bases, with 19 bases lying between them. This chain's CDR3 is CARPRVLPDEQYF. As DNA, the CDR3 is TGTGCCCGCCCGCGGGTACTACCCGACGAGCAGTACTTC.

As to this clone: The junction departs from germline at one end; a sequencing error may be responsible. This chain's CDR3 is CASSEGQGLVPQHF. Written as DNA, the CDR3 is TGTGCCAGCAGCGAAGGACAGGGGCTGGTCCCCCAGCATTTT. The chain has TRBV2 and TRBJ1-5, with 9 bases lining up with TRBD1. This CDR3 is built from 14 residues. From germline, CDR1 is SNHLY and CDR2 FYNNEI.

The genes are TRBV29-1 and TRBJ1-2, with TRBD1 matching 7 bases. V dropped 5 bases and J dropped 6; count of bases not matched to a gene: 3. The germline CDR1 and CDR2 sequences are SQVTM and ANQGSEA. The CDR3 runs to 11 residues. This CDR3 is CSVTGTDGYTF. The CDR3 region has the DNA TGCAGCGTTACCGGGACAGATGGCTACACCTTC.

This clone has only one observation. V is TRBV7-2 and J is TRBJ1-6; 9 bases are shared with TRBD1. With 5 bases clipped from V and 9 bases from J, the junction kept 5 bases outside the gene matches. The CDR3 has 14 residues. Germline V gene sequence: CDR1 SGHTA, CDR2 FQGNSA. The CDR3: CASSAGQGSSPLHF. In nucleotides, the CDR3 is TGTGCCAGCAGCGCCGGACAGGGGAGTTCACCCCTCCACTTT.

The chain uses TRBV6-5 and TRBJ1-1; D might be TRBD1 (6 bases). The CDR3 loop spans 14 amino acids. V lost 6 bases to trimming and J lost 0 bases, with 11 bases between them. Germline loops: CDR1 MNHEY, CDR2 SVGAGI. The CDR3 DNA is TGTGCCAGCAGACCCGACAGGTTGAACACTGAAGCTTTCTTT. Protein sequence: CASRPDRLNTEAFF.

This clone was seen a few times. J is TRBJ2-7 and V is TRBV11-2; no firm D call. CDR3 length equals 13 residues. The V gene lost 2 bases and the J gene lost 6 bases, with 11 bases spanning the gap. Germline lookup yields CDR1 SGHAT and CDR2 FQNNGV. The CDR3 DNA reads TGTGCCAGCAGCTTAACATCCCTCGTCGAGCAGTACTTC. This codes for CASSLTSLVEQYF. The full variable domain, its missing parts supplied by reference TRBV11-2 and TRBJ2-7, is EAGVAQSPRYKIIEKRQSVAFWCNPISGHATLYWYQQILGQGPKLLIQFQNNGVVDDSQLPKDRFSAERLKGVDSTLKIQPAKLEDSAVYLCASSLTSLVEQYFGPGTRLTVT.

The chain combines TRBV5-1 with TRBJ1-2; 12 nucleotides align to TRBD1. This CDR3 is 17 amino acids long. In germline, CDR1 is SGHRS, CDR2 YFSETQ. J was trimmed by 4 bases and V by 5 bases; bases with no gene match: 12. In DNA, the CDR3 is TGCGCCAGCAGTTCTCGGGACAGGGGGCTACTAGGCTATGGCTACACCTTC. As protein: CASSSRDRGLLGYGYTF.

The CDR3 coding sequence is TGTGCCAGCAGCTTAATCAACGGGAGGGCAGAAAAACTGTTTTTT. Amino acids: CASSLINGRAEKLFF. This rearrangement joins TRBV7-2 to TRBJ1-4, with D uncertain. The CDR3 is 15 residues long. The germline gives CDR1 SGHTA, CDR2 FQGNSA. V gave up 2 bases and J gave up 8 bases, with 15 bases separating them. Together with reference TRBV7-2 and TRBJ1-4, the CDR3 gives the full variable domain: GAGVSQSPSNKVTEKGKDVELRCDPISGHTALYWYRQSLGQGLEFLIYFQGNSAPDKSGLPSDRFSAERTGGSVSTLTIQRTQQEDSAVYLCASSLINGRAEKLFFGSGTQLSVL.

This CDR3 is CASSSRTQDVSGNTIYF. In DNA form, the CDR3 reads TGTGCCAGCAGCTCGAGGACTCAGGACGTCTCTGGAAACACCATATATTTT. This chain connects TRBV5-4 to TRBJ1-3, with D hard to call. The CDR3 length is 17 residues. The V gene lost 3 bases and the J gene lost 0 bases, with 16 bases spanning the gap. Germline V CDR1 and CDR2: SGHNT, YYREEE (reference sequence).

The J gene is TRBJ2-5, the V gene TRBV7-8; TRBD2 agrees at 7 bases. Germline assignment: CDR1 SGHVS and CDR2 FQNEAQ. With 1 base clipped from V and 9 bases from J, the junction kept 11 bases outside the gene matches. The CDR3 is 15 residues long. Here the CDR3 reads CASSLGSGGAPPQYF. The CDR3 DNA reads TGTGCCAGCAGCTTAGGGTCGGGAGGCGCCCCCCCCCAGTACTTC.

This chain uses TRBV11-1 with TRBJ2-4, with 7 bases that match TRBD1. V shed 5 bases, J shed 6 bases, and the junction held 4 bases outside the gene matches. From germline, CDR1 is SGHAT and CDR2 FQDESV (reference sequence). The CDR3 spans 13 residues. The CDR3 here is CASSPRQGNIQYF. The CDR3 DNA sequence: TGTGCCAGCAGCCCCAGACAGGGAAACATTCAGTACTTC.

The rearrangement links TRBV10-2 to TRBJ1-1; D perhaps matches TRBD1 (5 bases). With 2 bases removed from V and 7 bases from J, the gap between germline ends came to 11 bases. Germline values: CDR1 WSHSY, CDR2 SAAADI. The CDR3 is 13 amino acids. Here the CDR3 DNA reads TGCGCCAGCAGTGAGCTGGACAATGTTGAAGCTTTCTTT. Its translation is CASSELDNVEAFF.

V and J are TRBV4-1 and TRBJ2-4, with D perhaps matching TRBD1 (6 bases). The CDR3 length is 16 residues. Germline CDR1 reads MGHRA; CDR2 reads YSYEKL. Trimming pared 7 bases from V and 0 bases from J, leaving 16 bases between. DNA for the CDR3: TGCGCCAGCAAGGGGGACGGATTTCTAGCCAAAAACATTCAGTACTTC. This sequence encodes CASKGDGFLAKNIQYF.

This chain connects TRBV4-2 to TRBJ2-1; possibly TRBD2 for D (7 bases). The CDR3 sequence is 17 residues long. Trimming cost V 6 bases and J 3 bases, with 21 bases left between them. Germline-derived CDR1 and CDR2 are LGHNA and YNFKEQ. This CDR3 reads CASSLKGGLNNYNEQFF. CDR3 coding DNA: TGTGCCAGCAGTCTTAAGGGGGGGCTAAACAACTACAATGAGCAGTTCTTC.